Listed below are T cell receptor beta chains from one sample, sequenced in a study of blood T cell repertoires in COVID-19. TCRdb's copy holds only in-frame clones and misses some; the assay was immunoSEQ multiplex PCR. In the table there are roughly 100,000 clones, roughly 76% of which are singletons. Sequencing was done on a sample of peripheral blood. The receptors come from a man aged 80 or over with COVID-19, enrolled during active disease. CDR3s include the opening cysteine and the closing phenylalanine or tryptophan. A D gene is named only where the DNA matches it firmly. Rows may omit the clone size; those that give it use once, few, many or a size class.

clone_size	v_call	d_call	j_call	cdr3_aa	cdr3_nt
NA	TRBV4-3	TRBD2	TRBJ2-7	CASSQGPGRGEQYF	TGCGCCAGCAGCCAAGGTCCAGGGAGGGGCGAGCAGTACTTC
NA	TRBV6-1	TRBD1	TRBJ2-2	CASSETRTGGPGELFF	TGTGCCAGCAGTGAAACAAGGACAGGGGGCCCCGGGGAGCTGTTTTTT
few	TRBV29-1	NA	TRBJ1-2	CSVEEVRNGYTF	TGCAGCGTCGAAGAAGTGCGGAATGGCTACACCTTC
NA	TRBV6-6	NA	TRBJ1-2	CASSYLTGNGYTF	TGTGCCAGCAGTTACTTAACAGGGAATGGCTACACCTTC
NA	TRBV7-6	TRBD2	TRBJ2-1	CASSPTSGSYNEQFF	TGTGCCAGCAGCCCAACTAGCGGGAGTTACAATGAGCAGTTCTTC
NA	TRBV18	NA	TRBJ2-7	CASSPSLGIEQYF	TGTGCCAGCTCACCATCACTAGGGATCGAGCAGTACTTC
once	TRBV5-5	NA	TRBJ2-7	CASSLLLGAVGAYEQYF	TGTGCCAGCAGCCTCCTCCTAGGGGCCGTTGGCGCCTACGAGCAGTACTTC
NA	TRBV2	NA	TRBJ2-7	CASKGGYEQYF	TGTGCCAGCAAGGGGGGGTACGAGCAGTACTTC
once	TRBV10-3	NA	TRBJ1-1	CAISTGVNTEAFF	TGTGCCATCAGTACAGGAGTGAACACTGAAGCTTTCTTT
once	TRBV20-1	TRBD2	TRBJ2-1	CSASSGGRNEQFF	TGCAGTGCTAGTTCGGGGGGGCGCAATGAGCAGTTCTTC
NA	TRBV7-2	NA	TRBJ1-1	CASSPTPGYAAFF	TGTGCCAGCAGTCCCACACCAGGGTATGCGGCTTTCTTT
NA	TRBV9	TRBD1	TRBJ2-6	CASSRQGIFGANVLTF	TGTGCCAGCAGCAGACAGGGTATCTTTGGGGCCAACGTCCTGACTTTC
once	TRBV3-1/TRBV3-2	NA	TRBJ2-1	CASSQGVRSYNEQFF	TGTGCCAGCAGCCAGGGCGTTCGCTCCTACAATGAGCAGTTCTTC
NA	TRBV11-2	NA	TRBJ2-7	CASSLSTGPAEQYF	TGTGCCAGCAGCTTAAGTACGGGTCCGGCCGAGCAGTACTTC
NA	TRBV5-1	TRBD1	TRBJ1-4	CASSYLTGTNEKLFF	TGCGCCAGCAGCTACCTGACAGGGACTAATGAAAAACTGTTTTTT
NA	TRBV30	NA	TRBJ1-1	CAWSKGLSSVAFF	TGTGCCTGGAGTAAGGGGCTGTCATCGGTTGCTTTCTTT
NA	TRBV3-1/TRBV3-2	TRBD2	TRBJ2-3	CASSPAGGPRDTQYF	TGTGCCAGCAGTCCAGCGGGAGGGCCTAGAGATACGCAGTATTTT
NA	TRBV6-6	TRBD1	TRBJ1-5	CASSYRQGAYNQPQHF	TGTGCCAGCAGTTACAGGCAGGGGGCCTACAATCAGCCCCAGCATTTT
NA	TRBV7-9	NA	TRBJ2-3	CASSAGLRTDTQYF	TGTGCCAGCAGCGCAGGACTCCGCACAGATACGCAGTATTTT
NA	TRBV5-6	NA	TRBJ1-3	CASSGLGGQAGNTIYF	TGTGCCAGCAGCGGGCTCGGGGGTCAGGCTGGAAACACCATATATTTT
once	TRBV10-1	TRBD1	TRBJ1-6	CASSWGTENSPLHF	TGCGCCAGCAGCTGGGGGACAGAAAATTCACCCCTCCACTTT
once	TRBV28	NA	TRBJ1-5	CASSPQMGNQPQHF	TGTGCCAGCAGTCCCCAGATGGGCAATCAGCCCCAGCATTTT
NA	TRBV4-2	TRBD2	TRBJ2-1	CASSQLTASGGYNEQFF	TGTGCCAGCAGCCAACTGACTGCTAGCGGCGGGTACAATGAGCAGTTCTTC
NA	TRBV3-1/TRBV3-2	TRBD2	TRBJ2-7	CASSQGTSGVSYEQYF	TGTGCCAGCAGCCAGGGCACTAGCGGGGTTTCCTACGAGCAGTACTTC
once	TRBV10-3	TRBD1	TRBJ1-1	CAISEFTGANTEAFF	TGTGCCATCAGTGAGTTTACAGGGGCGAACACTGAAGCTTTCTTT
once	TRBV28	NA	TRBJ2-7	CASDRGRRFGYEQYF	TGTGCCAGCGATAGGGGGAGACGCTTCGGCTACGAGCAGTACTTC
NA	TRBV7-8	NA	TRBJ2-1	CASSQAEHSYNEQFF	TGTGCCAGCAGCCAAGCGGAGCACTCCTACAATGAGCAGTTCTTC
many	TRBV7-6	NA	TRBJ2-2	CASSLVMSTGELFF	TGTGCCAGCAGCTTAGTAATGAGTACCGGGGAGCTGTTTTTT
NA	TRBV12-5	TRBD1	TRBJ1-6	CASGLMWDSNNSPLHF	TGTGCTAGTGGTTTGATGTGGGACAGCAATAATTCACCCCTCCACTTT
NA	TRBV5-1	TRBD2	TRBJ2-5	CASSLAAGGRETQYF	TGCGCCAGCAGCTTGGCGGCGGGAGGGAGAGAGACCCAGTACTTC
NA	TRBV5-4	TRBD2	TRBJ2-7	CASSSRGLGRAEQYF	TGTGCCAGCAGCTCTAGGGGACTAGGGAGGGCCGAGCAGTACTTC
NA	TRBV15	TRBD1	TRBJ1-3	CATRTGGLGNTIYF	TGTGCCACCAGAACAGGGGGCTTAGGAAACACCATATATTTT
NA	TRBV7-2	NA	TRBJ1-2	CASSLTQGLGYGYTF	TGTGCCAGCAGCCTAACGCAGGGCCTTGGCTATGGCTACACCTTC
NA	TRBV5-5	TRBD1	TRBJ1-3	CASSRTQGPEYTIYF	TGTGCCAGCAGCCGTACACAGGGGCCCGAGTACACCATATATTTT
NA	TRBV18	TRBD1	TRBJ1-5	CASSRGQGGDQPQHF	TGTGCCAGCTCACGAGGACAGGGCGGGGATCAGCCCCAGCATTTT
NA	TRBV11-2	NA	TRBJ1-2	CASSPTLLANYGYTF	TGTGCCAGCAGCCCGACCCTTCTAGCTAACTATGGCTACACCTTC
NA	TRBV19	NA	TRBJ1-5	CASKDFGIGGGGQPQHF	TGTGCCAGTAAGGACTTTGGGATCGGAGGAGGAGGTCAGCCCCAGCATTTT